This paragraph covers one T cell receptor beta chain sequence. These data are taken from a study of beta chain features in type 1 diabetes. Expressed TCRB transcripts were sequenced because the isolated RNA had all been reverse transcribed beforehand. Profiling relied on immunoSEQ multiplex PCR, and the TCRdb table lists in-frame clones only, not all of them. Of 240,000 or so clones listed, over 65% are singletons. V was pared by 3 bases and J by 0 bases, with 6 bases between. The CDR3 is 13 amino acids. CDR1 and CDR2 from the germline V gene are GTSNPN and SVGIG (reference sequence). This clonotype was obtained from a man between 25 and 39 years old in good health. Sequences were obtained from naive CD4+ T cells from blood. This chain links TRBV30 with TRBJ2-4; D is ambiguous. In DNA form, the CDR3 reads TGTGCCTGGAGCCCCCTAGCCAAAAACATTCAGTACTTC. It translates to CAWSPLAKNIQYF.